This T cell receptor (beta chain) was documented in a study of blood T cell repertoires in COVID-19. The length of the CDR3 is 15 residues. V was pared by 6 bases and J by 4 bases, with 9 bases of the junction left unmatched. Germline V gives CDR1 SNHLY, CDR2 FYNNEI. Profiled with immunoSEQ multiplex PCR; TCRdb holds only in-frame clones, not every one. The sample includes some 140,000 clones, about four fifths of them seen just once. This clonotype originated in a man older than 75 with acute or convalescent COVID-19. The chain joins TRBV2 to TRBJ1-5; 7 positions match TRBD1. The sequencing input was peripheral blood. The CDR3 DNA reads TGTGCCAGCAGGGGAGGACAGGCTCCGAATCAGCCCCAGCATTTT. Its translation is CASRGGQAPNQPQHF.